The present TCR beta chain was sequenced within a study of T cell responses to AZD1222 COVID-19 vaccine. The CDR3 contains 17 residues. Germline values: CDR1 SGHVS, CDR2 FNYEAQ. V lost 1 base and J lost 5; bases outside the gene matches: 4. Assay used: immunoSEQ multiplex PCR; TCRdb lists only in-frame clones, some missing. The sample includes roughly 150,000 clones, roughly 90% of them seen just once. Second-dose groups at about 4 or about 12 weeks were pooled. The sample here was peripheral blood, taken 28 days after the second AZD1222 dose. The chain links TRBV7-6 to TRBJ1-6, with 11 nucleotides matching TRBD1. The receptor was derived from an adult who received the AZD1222 COVID-19 vaccine. The DNA of the CDR3 is TGTGCCAGCAGCTTAGTTCCGGGACAGGGGGATAATTCACCCCTCCACTTT. Its protein product is CASSLVPGQGDNSPLHF.